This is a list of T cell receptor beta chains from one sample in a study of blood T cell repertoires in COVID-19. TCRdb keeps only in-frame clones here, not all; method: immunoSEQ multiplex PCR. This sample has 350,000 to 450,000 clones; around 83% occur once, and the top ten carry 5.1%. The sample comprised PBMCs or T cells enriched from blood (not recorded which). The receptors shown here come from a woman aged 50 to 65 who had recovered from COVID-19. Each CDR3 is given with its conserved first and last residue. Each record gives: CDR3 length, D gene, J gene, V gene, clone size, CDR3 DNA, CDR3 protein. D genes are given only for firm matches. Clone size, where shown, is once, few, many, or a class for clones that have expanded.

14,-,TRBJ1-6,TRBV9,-,TGTGCCAGCAGCGTAAGAGCCAATAATTCACCCCTCCACTTT,CASSVRANNSPLHF
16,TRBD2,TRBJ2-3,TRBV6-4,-,TGTGCCAGCAGTCCACTTAGCGGGAGTGGAACAGATACGCAGTATTTT,CASSPLSGSGTDTQYF
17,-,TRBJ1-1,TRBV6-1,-,TGTGCCAGCAGTGCCGCCAGGGCCGGGAGTTTGTCCACTGAAGCTTTCTTT,CASSAARAGSLSTEAFF
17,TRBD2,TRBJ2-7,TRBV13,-,TGTGCCAGCAGCTTAAGACGTCGGCTAGCGGGAAACTACGAGCAGTACTTC,CASSLRRRLAGNYEQYF
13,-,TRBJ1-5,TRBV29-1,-,TGCAGCGTTGCGATGGGTTCTAGTCAGCCCCAGCATTTT,CSVAMGSSQPQHF
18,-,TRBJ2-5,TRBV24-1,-,TGTGCCACCAGTGACCCTGCAGGGGCCCCCCATTTCTTAGAGGGCCAGTACTTC,CATSDPAGAPHFLEGQYF
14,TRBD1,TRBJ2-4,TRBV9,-,TGTGCCAGCAGCGTCGGGACAGGCGGGGACATTCAGTACTTC,CASSVGTGGDIQYF
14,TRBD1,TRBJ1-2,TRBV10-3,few,TGTGCCATCAGTACAGGGGGCTTTGGCTATGGCTACACCTTC,CAISTGGFGYGYTF
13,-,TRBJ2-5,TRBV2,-,TGTGCCAGCAGCCGGGACATCCAAGAGACCCAGTACTTC,CASSRDIQETQYF
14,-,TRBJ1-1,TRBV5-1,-,TGCGCCAGCAGCTCGCAAGAGGGTGGAACTGAAGCTTTCTTT,CASSSQEGGTEAFF
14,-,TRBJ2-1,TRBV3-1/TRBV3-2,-,TGTGCCAGCAGCGCCGGAGGGGCCGGCAATGAGCAGTTCTTC,CASSAGGAGNEQFF
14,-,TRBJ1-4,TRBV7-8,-,TGTGCCAGCAGCCCAATGACAATTAATGAAAAACTGTTTTTT,CASSPMTINEKLFF
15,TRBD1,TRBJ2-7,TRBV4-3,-,TGCGCCAGCAGCCAAGAGTCCGGACAGGGCTACGAGCAGTACTTC,CASSQESGQGYEQYF
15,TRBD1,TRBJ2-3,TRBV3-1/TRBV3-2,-,TGTGCCAGCAGCCAAGTAGGGGGCGGCACAGATACGCAGTATTTT,CASSQVGGGTDTQYF
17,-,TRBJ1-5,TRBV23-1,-,TGCGCCAGCAGTCAATCTGTAGGCGGGACTCGAAATCAGCCCCAGCATTTT,CASSQSVGGTRNQPQHF
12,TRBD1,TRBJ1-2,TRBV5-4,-,TGTGCCAGCAGCTTGGGGACAGGGGGCTACACCTTC,CASSLGTGGYTF
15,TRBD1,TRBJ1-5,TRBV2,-,TGTGCCAGCAGTGAAACAGGGGATAGCAATCAGCCCCAGCATTTT,CASSETGDSNQPQHF
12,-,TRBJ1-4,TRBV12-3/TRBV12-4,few,TGTGCCAGCAGTTTTCTTCTAGGAAAACTGTTTTTT,CASSFLLGKLFF
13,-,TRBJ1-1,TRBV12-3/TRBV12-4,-,TGTGCCAGCAGTTTTCGTCCCGGTGCTGAAGCTTTCTTT,CASSFRPGAEAFF
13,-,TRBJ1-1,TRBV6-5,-,TGTGCCAGCAGTTATCTAATAAACACTGAAGCTTTCTTT,CASSYLINTEAFF
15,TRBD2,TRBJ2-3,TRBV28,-,TGTGCCAGCAGTGGGGGACTAGCGGGAGGAGATACGCAGTATTTT,CASSGGLAGGDTQYF
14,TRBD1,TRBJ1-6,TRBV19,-,TGTGCCAGTAGTATGGTGACAGGGGATTCACCCCTCCACTTT,CASSMVTGDSPLHF
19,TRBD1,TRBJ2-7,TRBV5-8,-,TGTGCCAGCAGCGGTGGGTGGTTCGGGACAGGGGCTGTTGCCTACGAGCAGTACTTC,CASSGGWFGTGAVAYEQYF
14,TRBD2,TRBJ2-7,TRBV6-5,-,TGTGCCAGCAAAGGCGGGAGGACCTCCTACGAGCAGTACTTC,CASKGGRTSYEQYF
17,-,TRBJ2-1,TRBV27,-,TGTGCCAGCAGTTCCTCCATCGACAGGCCCTCCTACAATGAGCAGTTCTTC,CASSSSIDRPSYNEQFF
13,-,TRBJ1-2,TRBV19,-,TGTGCCAGTAGTATAGCGTCCGGGTTTGGCTACACCTTC,CASSIASGFGYTF
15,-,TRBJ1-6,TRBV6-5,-,TGTGCCAGCAGTTCCCAAGGGGTTGGGAATTCACCCCTCCACTTT,CASSSQGVGNSPLHF
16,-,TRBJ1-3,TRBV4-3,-,TGCGCCAGCAGCCAAGATTTAGTCCTCTCTGGAAACACCATATATTTT,CASSQDLVLSGNTIYF
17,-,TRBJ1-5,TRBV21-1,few,TGTGCCAGCAGCAGGGGACGACAGGGAGGCATCGATCAGCCCCAGCATTTT,CASSRGRQGGIDQPQHF
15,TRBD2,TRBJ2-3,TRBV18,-,TGTGCCAGCTCACGAGCGGGAGGTGGCACAGATACGCAGTATTTT,CASSRAGGGTDTQYF
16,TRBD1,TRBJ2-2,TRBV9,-,TGTGCCAGCAGCGTCGCACCGGGACAGGGACTGGGGGAGCTGTTTTTT,CASSVAPGQGLGELFF
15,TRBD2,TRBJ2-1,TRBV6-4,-,TGTGCCAGCAGTCCACAAGCGGGAACAAACAATGAGCAGTTCTTC,CASSPQAGTNNEQFF
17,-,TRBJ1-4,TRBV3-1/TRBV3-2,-,TGTGCCAGCAGCCAAGGACAATTCCAGGGTCAATGGGAAAAACTGTTTTTT,CASSQGQFQGQWEKLFF
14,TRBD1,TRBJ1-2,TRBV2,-,TGTGCCAGCAGCCAACAGGGGGCTAGCTATGGCTACACCTTC,CASSQQGASYGYTF
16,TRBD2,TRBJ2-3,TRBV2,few,TGTGCCAGCAGTGAGTCTAGCGGGAGTAGCGCAGATACGCAGTATTTT,CASSESSGSSADTQYF
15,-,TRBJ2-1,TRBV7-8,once,TGTGCCAGCAGCTTAAGGGGCGCACTCGGGGGTGAGCAGTTCTTC,CASSLRGALGGEQFF
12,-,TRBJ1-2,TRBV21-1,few,TGTGCCAGCAGCAACCCTGACGACAGCTACACCTTC,CASSNPDDSYTF
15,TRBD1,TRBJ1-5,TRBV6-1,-,TGTGCCAGCAGCCAGAGGACAGGGGGGAATCAGCCCCAGCATTTT,CASSQRTGGNQPQHF
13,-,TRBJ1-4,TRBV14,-,TGTGCCAGCAGCCAAGATCTACAGGGAAAACTGTTTTTT,CASSQDLQGKLFF
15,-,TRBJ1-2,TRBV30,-,TGTGCCTGGAGTGTGCGGGGGGCGTGGGGCTATGGCTACACCTTC,CAWSVRGAWGYGYTF
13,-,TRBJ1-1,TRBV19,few,TGTGCCAGTAGCCTTCGGAGCGGCACTGAAGCTTTCTTT,CASSLRSGTEAFF
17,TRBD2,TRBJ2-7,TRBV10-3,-,TGTGCCATCAGTGAATCGAGCGGGGGGGCCAGGCTCGACGAGCAGTACTTC,CAISESSGGARLDEQYF
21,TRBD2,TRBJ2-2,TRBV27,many,TGTGCCAGCTCAACCAGAGGGGGAGGGTGGACTAGCGGGGCGAACACCGGGGAGCTGTTTTTT,CASSTRGGGWTSGANTGELFF
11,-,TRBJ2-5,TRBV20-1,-,TGCAGTGCTAGAGACAGGGAGACCCAGTACTTC,CSARDRETQYF
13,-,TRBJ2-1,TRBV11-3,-,TGTGCCAGCAGCCTGGGGGGCTACAATGAGCAGTTCTTC,CASSLGGYNEQFF
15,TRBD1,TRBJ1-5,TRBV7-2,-,TGTGCCAGCAGCTCACAGGGACAGGGGTATCAGCCCCAGCATTTT,CASSSQGQGYQPQHF
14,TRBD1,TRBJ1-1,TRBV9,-,TGTGCCAGCAGCGTATCAGGGGGCCGGACTGAAGCTTTCTTT,CASSVSGGRTEAFF
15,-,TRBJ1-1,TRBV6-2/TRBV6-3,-,TGTGCCAGCAGTGCAGTTCCCCGGGGGAACACTGAAGCTTTCTTT,CASSAVPRGNTEAFF